This T cell receptor beta chain was captured in a study of blood T cell repertoires in COVID-19. Overall study context: PBMCs, B-cell-depleted T cells, or T cells were the source of the cDNA or gDNA that made up the material.

In the original workflow: Reference gene primer amplification yielded estimated nucleated cell counts. Profiled with immunoSEQ multiplex PCR; TCRdb holds only in-frame clones, not every one. The V and J calls and clone size are taken from that table; D and trimming were inferred from the DNA. The sample has about 44,000 clones, less than 85% seen once. The CDR3 is 14 amino acids. Germline V gene sequence: CDR1 LNHNV, CDR2 YYDKDF (reference sequence). V shed 0 bases and J shed 7 bases, with 12 bases lying between them. The sample was peripheral blood. The chain has TRBV15 and TRBJ1-1; D remains ambiguous. This TCR derives from a woman aged 70 to 79 with acute or convalescent COVID-19. The CDR3 is CATSRDFREVEAFF. In nucleotides, the CDR3 is TGTGCCACCAGCAGAGATTTTAGGGAGGTTGAAGCTTTCTTT.